This T cell receptor beta chain was identified during a study of metastatic and nonmetastatic thyroid tumors. TCRdb ran MiXCR on the PCR reads. The sample holds around 45,000 clones, 15% to 20% seen once. Of note for this clone: One end of the junction does not line up with germline, which may come from a read error.

Patients were all untreated before their thyroid surgery. This CDR3 has 12 amino acids. The TCR comes from a female donor with papillary thyroid cancer or a benign thyroid nodule (not recorded which). Some clones in this sample may be carry-over from other donors' samples. The V and J genes are TRBV12-3 or TRBV12-4 and TRBJ2-1; D gene unclear. Specimen: blood. The CDR3 protein is CASTGTWDEQLF. The CDR3 region has the DNA TGTGCCAGCACCGGCACGTGGGATGAGCAGCTCTTC.